This entry is about one TCR beta chain. The germline CDR1 and CDR2 sequences are LNHDA and SQIVND (reference sequence). The V and J ends lost 5 bases and 7 bases respectively, with 14 bases between them. The CDR3 spans 13 residues. This entry comes from a study of CD8 T cells in Susac syndrome. Sequencing of TCR beta was undertaken in CD8+ and CD4+ T cells derived from blood. The multiple sclerosis control group was made up of treatment-naive patients with stable or active relapsing-remitting disease. Random hexamers served to reverse transcribe roughly 0.45 to 1 ug RNA. Each CDR3 protein is one row after TCRdb ran MiXCR on the immunoSEQ multiplex PCR reads. The sample has 100,000 to 150,000 distinct CDR3 sequences, about 92% seen once.

The sequence came from a human donor with multiple sclerosis. Sequences were obtained from CD8+ T cells from PBMCs. The genes are TRBV19 and TRBJ2-5; D is ambiguous. The CDR3 sequence: CASSLTITGTQYF. Here the CDR3 DNA reads TGTGCCAGTAGTTTGACAATAACCGGGACCCAGTACTTC.